This TCR beta chain originates from a study of identifying expanded T cells in peripheral blood. Study-level results: Variance in clone template counts between approximately 2-week samples significantly increased with total template count across all healthy donors. Technical replicates showed around 1.1 changed clones; approximately 2 weeks about 16.4; four weeks 19.

This clone was counted a few times. Its antigen is not known. CDR3 size: 14 residues. Trimming stripped 3 bases from V and 10 bases from J, with 14 bases between. Germline CDR1 and CDR2: SGHNT and YYREEE (reference sequence). Generated by immunoSEQ multiplex PCR, the TCRdb table keeps only in-frame clones and is missing some. The profile shows approximately 120,000 clones, more than 80% of them singletons. No infections or other immune events were documented during collection. Sequencing input: blood. The V and J genes are TRBV5-4 and TRBJ1-6; tentative D call: TRBD1 (6 bases). This TCR came from a person between 18 and 75 years old in good health. The CDR3 spells CASSSSGGHSPLHF. CDR3 in DNA: TGTGCCAGCAGCTCGAGCGGGGGACACTCACCCCTCCACTTT.